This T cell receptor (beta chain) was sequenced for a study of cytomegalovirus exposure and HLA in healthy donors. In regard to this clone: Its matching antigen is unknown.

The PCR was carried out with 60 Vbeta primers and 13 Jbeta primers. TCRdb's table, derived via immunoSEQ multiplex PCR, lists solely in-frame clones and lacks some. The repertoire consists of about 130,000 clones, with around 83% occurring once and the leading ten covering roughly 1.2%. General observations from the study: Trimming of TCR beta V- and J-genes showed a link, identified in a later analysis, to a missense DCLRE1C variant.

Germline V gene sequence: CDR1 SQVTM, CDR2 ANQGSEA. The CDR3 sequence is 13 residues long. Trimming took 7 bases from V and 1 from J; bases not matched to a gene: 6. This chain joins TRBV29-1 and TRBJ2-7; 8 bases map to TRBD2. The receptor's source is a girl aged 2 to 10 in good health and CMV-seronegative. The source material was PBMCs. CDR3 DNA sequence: TGCAGCGCCTCCTCTAGCGGGTCCTACGAGCAGTACTTC. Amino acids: CSASSSGSYEQYF.